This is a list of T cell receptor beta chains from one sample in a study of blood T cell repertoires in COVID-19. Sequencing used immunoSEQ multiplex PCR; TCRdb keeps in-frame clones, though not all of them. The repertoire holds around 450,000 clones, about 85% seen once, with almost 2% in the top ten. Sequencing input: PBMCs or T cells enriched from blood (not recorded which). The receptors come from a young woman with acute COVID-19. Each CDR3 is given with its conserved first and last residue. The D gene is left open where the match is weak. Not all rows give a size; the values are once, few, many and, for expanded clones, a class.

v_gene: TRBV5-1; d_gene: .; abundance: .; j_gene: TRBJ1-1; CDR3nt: TGCGCCAGCAGCTTGCGAAGAGGTGATGACACTGAAGCTTTCTTT; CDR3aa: CASSLRRGDDTEAFF
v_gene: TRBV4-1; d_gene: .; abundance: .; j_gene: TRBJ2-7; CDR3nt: TGCGCCAGCAGCCAAGACCCAAGGCAGGGGACCATCTACGAGCAGTACTTC; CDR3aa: CASSQDPRQGTIYEQYF
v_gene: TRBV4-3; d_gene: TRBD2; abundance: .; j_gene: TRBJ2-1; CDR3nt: TGCGCCAGCAGCCAAGATGTTGCGGGAGGGCCGGTTGAGCAGTTCTTC; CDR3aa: CASSQDVAGGPVEQFF
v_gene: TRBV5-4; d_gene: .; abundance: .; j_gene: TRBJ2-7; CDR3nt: TGTGCCAGCAGCTTGGATCTGGCGGGTTACTCCTACGAGCAGTACTTC; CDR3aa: CASSLDLAGYSYEQYF
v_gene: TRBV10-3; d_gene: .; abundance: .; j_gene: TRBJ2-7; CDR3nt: TGTGCCATCAGTGAGACAACTAGATACTACGAGCAGTACTTC; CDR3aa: CAISETTRYYEQYF
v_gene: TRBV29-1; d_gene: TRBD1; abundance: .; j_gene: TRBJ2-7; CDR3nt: TGCAGCGTTGGGCAGGGGGCGTACTCCTACGAGCAGTACTTC; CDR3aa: CSVGQGAYSYEQYF
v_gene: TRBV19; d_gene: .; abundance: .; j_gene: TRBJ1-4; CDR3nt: TGTGCCAGTAACACAGCAACTAATGAAAAACTGTTTTTT; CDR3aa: CASNTATNEKLFF
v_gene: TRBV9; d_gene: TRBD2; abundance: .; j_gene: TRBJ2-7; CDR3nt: TGTGCCAGCAGCGCAAGGACTAGCGGAGCCTACGAGCAGTACTTC; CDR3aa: CASSARTSGAYEQYF
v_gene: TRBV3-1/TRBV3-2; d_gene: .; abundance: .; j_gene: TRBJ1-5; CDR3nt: TGTGCCAGCAGCCAAGATCTTCGGACTTTCCGGGGTAGCAATCAGCCCCAGCATTTT; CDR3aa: CASSQDLRTFRGSNQPQHF
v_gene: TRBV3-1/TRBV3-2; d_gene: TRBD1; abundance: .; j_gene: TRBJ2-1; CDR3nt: TGTGCCAGCAGCCGACCGGGACAGGGGCAGGGCGGCTCCTACAATGAGCAGTTCTTC; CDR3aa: CASSRPGQGQGGSYNEQFF
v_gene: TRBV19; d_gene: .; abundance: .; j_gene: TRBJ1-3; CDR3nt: TGTGCCAGTGCGGACAGTAATGGAAACACCATATATTTT; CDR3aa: CASADSNGNTIYF
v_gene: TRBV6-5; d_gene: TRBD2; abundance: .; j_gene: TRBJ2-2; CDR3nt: TGTGCCGGGACTAGCGGGGGTGGAGACGGGGAGCTGTTTTTT; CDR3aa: CAGTSGGGDGELFF
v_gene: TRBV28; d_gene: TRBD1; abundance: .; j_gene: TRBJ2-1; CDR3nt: TGTGCCAGCAGTTTTCGGACAGGGCTGTACAATGAGCAGTTCTTC; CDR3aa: CASSFRTGLYNEQFF
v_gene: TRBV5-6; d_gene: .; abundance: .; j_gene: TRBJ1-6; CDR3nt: TGTGCCAGCAGCTTGGCGGCAGGGAATTCACCCCTCCACTTT; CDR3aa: CASSLAAGNSPLHF
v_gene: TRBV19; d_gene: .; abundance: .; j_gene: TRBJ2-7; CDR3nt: TGTGCCAGTAGTATAGTCTACGGCAGCGCCTACGAGCAGTACTTC; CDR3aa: CASSIVYGSAYEQYF
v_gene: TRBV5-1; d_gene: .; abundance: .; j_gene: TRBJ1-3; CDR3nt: TGCGCCAGCAGCTCCGGGACAAACTCTGGAAACACCATATATTTT; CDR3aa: CASSSGTNSGNTIYF
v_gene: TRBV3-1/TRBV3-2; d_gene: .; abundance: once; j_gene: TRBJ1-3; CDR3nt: TGTGCCAGCAGCCAAGGACGCGGGGTCGGAAACACCATATATTTT; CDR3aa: CASSQGRGVGNTIYF
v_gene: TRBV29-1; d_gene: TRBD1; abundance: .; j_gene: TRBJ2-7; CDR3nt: TGCAGCGTTGTCGGGACAGGGGAGATGCTCGAGCAGTACTTC; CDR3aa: CSVVGTGEMLEQYF
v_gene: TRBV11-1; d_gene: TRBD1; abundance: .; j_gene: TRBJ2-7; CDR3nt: TGTGCCAGCAGCTCACCCGGGACAGCATACTACGAGCAGTACTTC; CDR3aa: CASSSPGTAYYEQYF
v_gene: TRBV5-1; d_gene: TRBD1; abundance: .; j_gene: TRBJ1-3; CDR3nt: TGCGCCAGCAGCTTGGGGACAGGGGCTGGAAACACCATATATTTT; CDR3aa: CASSLGTGAGNTIYF
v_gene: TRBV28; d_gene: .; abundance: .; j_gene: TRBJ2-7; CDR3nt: TGTGCCAGCAGTAAAGGAGGGGGCCTCGATTCCTACGAGCAGTACTTC; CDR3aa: CASSKGGGLDSYEQYF
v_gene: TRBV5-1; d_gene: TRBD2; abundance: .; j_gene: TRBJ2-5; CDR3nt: TGCGCCAGCAGCTTAGGAGCGGGAGGCTGGGAGACCCAGTACTTC; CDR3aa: CASSLGAGGWETQYF